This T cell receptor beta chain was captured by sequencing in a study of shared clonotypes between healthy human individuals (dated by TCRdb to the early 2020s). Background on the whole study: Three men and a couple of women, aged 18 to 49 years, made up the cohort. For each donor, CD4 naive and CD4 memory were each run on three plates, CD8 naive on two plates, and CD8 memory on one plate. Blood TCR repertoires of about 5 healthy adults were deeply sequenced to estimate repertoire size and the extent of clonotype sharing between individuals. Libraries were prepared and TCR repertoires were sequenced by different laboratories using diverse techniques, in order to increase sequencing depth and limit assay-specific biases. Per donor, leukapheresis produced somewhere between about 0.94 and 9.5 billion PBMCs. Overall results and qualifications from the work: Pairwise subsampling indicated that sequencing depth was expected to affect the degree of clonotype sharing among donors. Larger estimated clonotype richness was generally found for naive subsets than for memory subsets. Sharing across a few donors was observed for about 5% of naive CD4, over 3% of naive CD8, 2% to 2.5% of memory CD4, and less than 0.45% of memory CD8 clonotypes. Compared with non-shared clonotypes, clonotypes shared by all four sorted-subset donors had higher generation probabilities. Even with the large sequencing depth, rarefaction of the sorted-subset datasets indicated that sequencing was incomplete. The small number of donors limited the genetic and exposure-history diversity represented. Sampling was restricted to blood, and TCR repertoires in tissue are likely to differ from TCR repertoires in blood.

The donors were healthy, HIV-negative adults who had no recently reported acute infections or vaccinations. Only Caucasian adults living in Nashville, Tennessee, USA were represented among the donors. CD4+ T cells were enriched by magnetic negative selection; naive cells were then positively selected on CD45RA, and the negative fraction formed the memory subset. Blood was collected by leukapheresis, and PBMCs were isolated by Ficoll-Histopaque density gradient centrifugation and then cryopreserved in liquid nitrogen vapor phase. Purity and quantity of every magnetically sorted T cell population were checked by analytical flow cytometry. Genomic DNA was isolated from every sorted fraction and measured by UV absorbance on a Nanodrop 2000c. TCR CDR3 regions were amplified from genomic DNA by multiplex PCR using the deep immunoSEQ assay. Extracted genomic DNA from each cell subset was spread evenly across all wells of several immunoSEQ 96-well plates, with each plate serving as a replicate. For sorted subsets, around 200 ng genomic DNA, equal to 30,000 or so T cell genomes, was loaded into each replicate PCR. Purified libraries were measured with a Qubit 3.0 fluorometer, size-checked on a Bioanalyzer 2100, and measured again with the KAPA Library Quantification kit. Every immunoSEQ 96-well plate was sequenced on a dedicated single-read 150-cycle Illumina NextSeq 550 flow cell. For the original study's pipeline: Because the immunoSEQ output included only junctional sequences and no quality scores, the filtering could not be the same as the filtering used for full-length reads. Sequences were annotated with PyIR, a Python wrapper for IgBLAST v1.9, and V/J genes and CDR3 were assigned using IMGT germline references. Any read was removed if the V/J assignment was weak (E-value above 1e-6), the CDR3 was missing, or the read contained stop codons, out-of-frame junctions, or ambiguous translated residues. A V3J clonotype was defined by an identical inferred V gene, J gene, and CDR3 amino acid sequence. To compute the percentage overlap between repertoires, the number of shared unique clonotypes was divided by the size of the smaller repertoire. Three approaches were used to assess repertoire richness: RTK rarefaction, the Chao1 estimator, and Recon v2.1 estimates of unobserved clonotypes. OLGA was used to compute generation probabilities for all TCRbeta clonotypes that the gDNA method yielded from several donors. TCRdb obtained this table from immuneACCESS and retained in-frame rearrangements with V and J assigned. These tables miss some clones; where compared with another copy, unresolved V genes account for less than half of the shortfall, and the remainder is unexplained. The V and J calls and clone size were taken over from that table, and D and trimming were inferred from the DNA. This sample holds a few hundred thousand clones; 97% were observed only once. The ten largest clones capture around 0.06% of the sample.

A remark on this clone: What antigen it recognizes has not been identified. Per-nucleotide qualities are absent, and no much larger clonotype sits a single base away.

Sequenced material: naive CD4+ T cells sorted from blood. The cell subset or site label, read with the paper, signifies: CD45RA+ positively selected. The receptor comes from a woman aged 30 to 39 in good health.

The sequenced DNA: TGTGCCAGCAGCCCCTCTGGCGGGACAGCTTTCTTT. This codes for CASSPSGGTAFF. This chain is built from TRBV6-5 and TRBJ1-1; the D gene is perhaps TRBD1, on 5 matching bases. Looking up the germline V gene yields CDR1 MNHEY and CDR2 SVGAGI. Reading from cysteine to phenylalanine, the CDR3 counts 12 amino acids. The entry retains the CDR3 DNA only, 36 bases that are in frame from base 1. V was cut back by 6 bases and J by 10 bases, leaving a gap of 15 bases between them.